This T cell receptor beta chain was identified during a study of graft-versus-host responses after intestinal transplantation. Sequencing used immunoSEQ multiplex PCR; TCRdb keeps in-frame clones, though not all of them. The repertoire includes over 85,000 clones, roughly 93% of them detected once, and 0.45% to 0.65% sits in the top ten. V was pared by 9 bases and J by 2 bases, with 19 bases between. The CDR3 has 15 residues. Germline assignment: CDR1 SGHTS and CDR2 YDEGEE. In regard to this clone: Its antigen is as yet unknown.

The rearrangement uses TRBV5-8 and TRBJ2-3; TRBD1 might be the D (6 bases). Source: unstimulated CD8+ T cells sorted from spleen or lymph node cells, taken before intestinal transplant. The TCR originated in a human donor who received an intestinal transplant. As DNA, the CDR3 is TGTGCCATCCCTCCCGACAGGTATAACACAGATACGCAGTATTTT. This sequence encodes CAIPPDRYNTDTQYF. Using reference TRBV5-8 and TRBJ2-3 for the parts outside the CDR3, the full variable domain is EAGVTQSPTHLIKTRGQQATLRCSPISGHTSVYWYQQALGLGLQFLLWYDEGEERNRGNFPPRFSGRQFPNYSSELNVNALELEDSALYLCAIPPDRYNTDTQYFGPGTRLTVL.